This T cell receptor beta chain is drawn from a study of vaccination and CD4 T cells after COVID-19. This clonotype was recorded only once. Its antigen is still unknown. Sequencing of the DNA from cultured CD4+ T cells was carried out with the Oncomine TCR Beta short-read assay. Each CDR3 protein is one row after TCRdb ran MiXCR on the PCR reads. The sample yields fewer than 20,000 distinct CDR3 sequences, around half seen once. Germline loops: CDR1 MNHNS, CDR2 SASEGT. Trimming took 8 bases from V and 7 from J, leaving 17 bases between them. The CDR3 loop spans 14 amino acids. As for treatment: approximately 9-day PBMC culture with coronavirus spike peptide pools or control peptides (ViraFEST assay).

The sequences come from CD4+ T cells from blood, cultured in vitro, collected before SARS-CoV-2 vaccination. J is TRBJ2-2 and V is TRBV6-1, with D perhaps TRBD2 (5 bases). The TCR was taken from a human donor who had recovered from COVID-19. CDR3 loop: CASASWAGGGELFF. The CDR3 nucleotides read TGTGCCAGCGCCAGTTGGGCTGGAGGCGGGGAGCTGTTTTTT.